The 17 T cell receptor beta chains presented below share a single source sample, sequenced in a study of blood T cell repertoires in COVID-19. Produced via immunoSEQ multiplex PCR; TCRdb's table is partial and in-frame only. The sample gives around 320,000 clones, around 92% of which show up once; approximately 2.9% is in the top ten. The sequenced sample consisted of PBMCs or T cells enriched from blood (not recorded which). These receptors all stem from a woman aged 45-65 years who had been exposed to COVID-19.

CDR3 bases: TGTGCCAGCAGCAAATCAGGGGTCTCTGGAAACACCATATATTTT. Amino acid sequence: CASSKSGVSGNTIYF. The chain carries TRBV3-1 (or the pseudogene TRBV3-2) and TRBJ1-3, with D possibly being TRBD1 (6 bases). Trimming pared 5 bases from V and 0 bases from J, leaving 11 bases between. CDR3 length equals 15 residues. Germline CDR1 and CDR2: LGHDT and YNNKEL (reference sequence).

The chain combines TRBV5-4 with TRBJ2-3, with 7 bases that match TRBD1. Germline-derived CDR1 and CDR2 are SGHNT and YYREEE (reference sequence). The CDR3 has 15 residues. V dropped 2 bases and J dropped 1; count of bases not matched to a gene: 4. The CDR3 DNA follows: TGTGCCAGCAGCTTATTTGGACAGGGCACAGATACGCAGTATTTT. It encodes CASSLFGQGTDTQYF.

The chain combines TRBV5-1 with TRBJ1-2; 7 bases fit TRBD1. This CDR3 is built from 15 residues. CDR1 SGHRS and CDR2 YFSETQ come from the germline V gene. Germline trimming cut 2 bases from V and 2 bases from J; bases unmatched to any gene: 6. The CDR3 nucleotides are TGCGCCAGCAGCTTAAACCTGGACAGGAACTATGGCTACACCTTC. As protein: CASSLNLDRNYGYTF.

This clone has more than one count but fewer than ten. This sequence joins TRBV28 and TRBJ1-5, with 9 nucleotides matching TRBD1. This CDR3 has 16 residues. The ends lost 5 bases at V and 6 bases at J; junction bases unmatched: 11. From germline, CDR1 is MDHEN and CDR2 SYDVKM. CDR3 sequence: CASSPWTGEVPQPQHF. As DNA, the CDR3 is TGTGCCAGCAGTCCGTGGACAGGGGAAGTCCCTCAGCCCCAGCATTTT.

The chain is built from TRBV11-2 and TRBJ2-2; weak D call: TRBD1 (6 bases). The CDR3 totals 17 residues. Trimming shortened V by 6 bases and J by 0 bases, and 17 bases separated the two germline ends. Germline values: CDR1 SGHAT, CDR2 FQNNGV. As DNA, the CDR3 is TGTGCCAGCAGGGAGCGGTTGGACAGCGCGAACACCGGGGAGCTGTTTTTT. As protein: CASRERLDSANTGELFF.

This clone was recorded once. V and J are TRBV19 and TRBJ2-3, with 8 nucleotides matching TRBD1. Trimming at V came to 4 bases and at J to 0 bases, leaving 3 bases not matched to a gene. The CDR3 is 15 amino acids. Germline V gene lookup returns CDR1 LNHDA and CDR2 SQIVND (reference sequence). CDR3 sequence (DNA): TGTGCCAGTAGTAAGGGACAGGCTAGCACAGATACGCAGTATTTT. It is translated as CASSKGQASTDTQYF. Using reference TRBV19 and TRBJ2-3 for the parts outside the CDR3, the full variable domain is DGGITQSPKYLFRKEGQNVTLSCEQNLNHDAMYWYRQDPGQGLRLIYYSQIVNDFQKGDIAEGYSVSREKKESFPLTVTSAQKNPTAFYLCASSKGQASTDTQYFGPGTRLTVL.

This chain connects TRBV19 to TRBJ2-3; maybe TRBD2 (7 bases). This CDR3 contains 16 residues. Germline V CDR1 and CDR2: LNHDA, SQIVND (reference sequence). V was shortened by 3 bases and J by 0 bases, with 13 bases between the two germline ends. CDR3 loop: CASSMVRGGSTDTQYF. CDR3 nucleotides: TGTGCCAGTAGTATGGTGAGGGGGGGCAGCACAGATACGCAGTATTTT. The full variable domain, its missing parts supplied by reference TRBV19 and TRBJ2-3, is DGGITQSPKYLFRKEGQNVTLSCEQNLNHDAMYWYRQDPGQGLRLIYYSQIVNDFQKGDIAEGYSVSREKKESFPLTVTSAQKNPTAFYLCASSMVRGGSTDTQYFGPGTRLTVL.

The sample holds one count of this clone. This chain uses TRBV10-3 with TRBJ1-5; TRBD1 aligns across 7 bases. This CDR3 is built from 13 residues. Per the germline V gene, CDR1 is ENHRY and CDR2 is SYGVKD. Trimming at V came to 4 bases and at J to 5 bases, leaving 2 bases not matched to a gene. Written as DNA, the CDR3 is TGTGCCATCAGTGTTCAGGGGGATCAGCCCCAGCATTTT. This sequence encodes CAISVQGDQPQHF.

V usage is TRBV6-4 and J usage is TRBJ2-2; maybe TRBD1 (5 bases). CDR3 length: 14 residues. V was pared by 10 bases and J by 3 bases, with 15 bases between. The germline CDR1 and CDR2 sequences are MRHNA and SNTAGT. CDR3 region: CATKPDSYTGELFF. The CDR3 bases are TGTGCCACCAAACCCGACAGTTACACCGGGGAGCTGTTTTTT.

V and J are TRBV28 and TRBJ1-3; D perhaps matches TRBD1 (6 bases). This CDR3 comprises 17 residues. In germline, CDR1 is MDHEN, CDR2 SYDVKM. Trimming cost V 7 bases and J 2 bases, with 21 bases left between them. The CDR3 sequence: CASMAFALQGTGNTIYF. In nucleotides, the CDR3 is TGTGCCAGCATGGCTTTTGCGTTACAGGGTACTGGAAACACCATATATTTT. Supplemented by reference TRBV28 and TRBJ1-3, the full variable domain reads DVKVTQSSRYLVKRTGEKVFLECVQDMDHENMFWYRQDPGLGLRLIYFSYDVKMKEKGDIPEGYSVSREKKERFSLILESASTNQTSMYLCASMAFALQGTGNTIYFGEGSWLTVV.

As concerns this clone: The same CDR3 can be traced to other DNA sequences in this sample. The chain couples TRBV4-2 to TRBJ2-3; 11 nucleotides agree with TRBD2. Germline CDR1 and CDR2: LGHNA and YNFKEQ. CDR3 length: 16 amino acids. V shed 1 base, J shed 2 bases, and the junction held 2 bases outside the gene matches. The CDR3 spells CASSQGTSGYTDTQYF. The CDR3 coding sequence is TGTGCCAGCAGCCAAGGGACTAGCGGGTACACAGATACGCAGTATTTT.

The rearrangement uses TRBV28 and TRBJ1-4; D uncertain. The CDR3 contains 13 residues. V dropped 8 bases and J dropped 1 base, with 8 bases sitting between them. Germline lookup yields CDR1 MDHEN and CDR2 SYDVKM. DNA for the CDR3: TGTGCCAGCCACAGTGGAACTAATGAAAAACTGTTTTTT. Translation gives CASHSGTNEKLFF.

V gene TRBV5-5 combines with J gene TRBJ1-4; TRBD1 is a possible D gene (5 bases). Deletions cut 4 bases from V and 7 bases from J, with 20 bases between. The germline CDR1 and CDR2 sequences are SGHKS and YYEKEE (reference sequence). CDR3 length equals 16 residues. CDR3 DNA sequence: TGTGCCAGCAGCCCTACCCACCAGGGTTTGGGTGAAAAACTGTTTTTT. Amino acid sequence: CASSPTHQGLGEKLFF.

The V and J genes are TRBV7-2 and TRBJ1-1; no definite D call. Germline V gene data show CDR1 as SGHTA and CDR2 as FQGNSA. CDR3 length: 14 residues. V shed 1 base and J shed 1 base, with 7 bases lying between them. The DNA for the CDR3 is TGTGCCAGCAGCTTAGAACGGTCGAACACTGAAGCTTTCTTT. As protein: CASSLERSNTEAFF.

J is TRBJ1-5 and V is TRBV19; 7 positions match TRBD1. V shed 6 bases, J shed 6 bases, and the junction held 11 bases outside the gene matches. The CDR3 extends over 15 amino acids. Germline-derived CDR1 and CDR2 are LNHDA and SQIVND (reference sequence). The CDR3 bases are TGTGCCAGTAGACCACAGGGGATGGGAACTCAGCCCCAGCATTTT. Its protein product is CASRPQGMGTQPQHF.

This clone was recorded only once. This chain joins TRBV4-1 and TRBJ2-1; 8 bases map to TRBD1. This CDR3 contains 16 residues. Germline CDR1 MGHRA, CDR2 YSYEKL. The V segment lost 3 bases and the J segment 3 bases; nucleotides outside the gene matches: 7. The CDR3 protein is CASSHGAGTGYNEQFF. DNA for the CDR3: TGCGCCAGCAGCCATGGGGCCGGGACAGGCTACAATGAGCAGTTCTTC.

CDR3 bases: TGCGCCAGCAGCCAAGTACAGGGGTTCAGTGGCTACACCTTC. Translating it yields CASSQVQGFSGYTF. This chain joins TRBV4-1 and TRBJ1-2; TRBD1 agrees at 7 bases. CDR1 MGHRA and CDR2 YSYEKL come from the germline V gene. The CDR3 runs 14 residues. Germline trimming cut 1 base from V and 7 bases from J; bases unmatched to any gene: 6.